The clone carrying this TCR beta chain has a single count. Germline CDR1 reads SQVTM; CDR2 reads ANQGSEA. With 4 bases clipped from V and 6 bases from J, the junction kept 5 bases outside the gene matches. The CDR3 is 13 amino acids. Some clones are missing from TCRdb's copy, which holds only in-frame ones; the method was immunoSEQ multiplex PCR. The sample yields about 72,000 clones, over 80% seen once. This specimen comes from a study of control samples from healthy donors and cancer patients. The chain couples TRBV29-1 to TRBJ2-2; TRBD1 agrees at 7 bases. The specimen sequenced was blood. This TCR was sampled from a woman aged 60-75 years in good health. The CDR3 sequence is CSVGQGDAGELFF. The DNA for the CDR3 is TGCAGCGTTGGGCAGGGGGACGCCGGGGAGCTGTTTTTT.